This T cell receptor (beta chain) was captured by sequencing in a study of blood T cell repertoires in COVID-19. About the study: Sources were T cells, B-cell-depleted T cells, or PBMCs; the material itself was cDNA or gDNA.

In the authors' workflow: How many nucleated cells were present was estimated from reference gene primer amplification. Profiling relied on immunoSEQ multiplex PCR, and the TCRdb table lists in-frame clones only, not all of them. V, J and clone size are taken as reported in that table, and D and trimming were inferred from the DNA itself. Among about 200,000 clones listed, 85% were seen once. Per the germline V gene, CDR1 is SEHNR and CDR2 is FQNEAQ (reference sequence). V was cut by 0 bases and J by 2 bases, with 4 bases left in between. This CDR3 has 14 residues. J is TRBJ1-4 and V is TRBV7-9; no definite D call. The TCR was taken from a man aged 35 to 55 who had recovered from COVID-19. Sequences were obtained from PBMCs or T cells enriched from blood (not recorded which). The CDR3 region is CASSLAQTNEKLFF. Written as DNA, the CDR3 is TGTGCCAGCAGCTTAGCACAGACTAATGAAAAACTGTTTTTT.